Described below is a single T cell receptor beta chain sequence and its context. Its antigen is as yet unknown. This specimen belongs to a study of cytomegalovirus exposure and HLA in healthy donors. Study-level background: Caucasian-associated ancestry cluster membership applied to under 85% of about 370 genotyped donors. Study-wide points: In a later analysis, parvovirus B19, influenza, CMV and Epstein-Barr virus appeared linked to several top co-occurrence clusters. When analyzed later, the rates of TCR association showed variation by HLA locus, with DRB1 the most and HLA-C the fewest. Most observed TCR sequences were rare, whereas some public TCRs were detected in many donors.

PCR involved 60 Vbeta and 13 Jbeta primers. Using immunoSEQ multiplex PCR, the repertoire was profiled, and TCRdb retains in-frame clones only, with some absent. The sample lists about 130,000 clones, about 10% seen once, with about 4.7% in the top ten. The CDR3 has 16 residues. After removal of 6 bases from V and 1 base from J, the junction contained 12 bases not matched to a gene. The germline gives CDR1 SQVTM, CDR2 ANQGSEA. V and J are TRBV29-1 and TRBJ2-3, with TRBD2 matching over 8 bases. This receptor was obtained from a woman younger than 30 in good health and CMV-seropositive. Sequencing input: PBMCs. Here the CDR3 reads CSVEKVTSAGTDTQYF. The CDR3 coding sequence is TGCAGCGTGGAAAAAGTGACTAGCGCGGGCACAGATACGCAGTATTTT.